These T cell receptor beta chains were read from a single sample in a study of T-cell reconstitution after alpha-beta-depleted transplantation in children. Each CDR3 protein is one row after TCRdb ran MiXCR on the PCR reads. The sample lists about 1,000,000 distinct CDR3 sequences, about 29% seen once, with more than 25% in the top ten. Sequenced material: PBMCs, mostly from graft donor cells, taken 360 days after TCRalphabeta/CD19-depleted stem cell transplant. The receptor set was obtained from a boy under three years old who had a stem cell transplant for SCID, so the T cells may come from the graft donor. Each CDR3 is given with its conserved first and last residue. D genes are given only for firm matches. The listing skips clone size in some rows; elsewhere it reads once, few, many or a size class.

clone_size: few; d_call: -; v_call: TRBV3-1; j_call: TRBJ2-5; cdr3_nt: TGTGCCAGCAGCCACTTGGAACGGCTCCAAGAGACCCAGTACTTC; cdr3_aa: CASSHLERLQETQYF
clone_size: -; d_call: -; v_call: TRBV7-9; j_call: TRBJ1-1; cdr3_nt: TGTGCCAGCAGCCCAGCGGACAGAGGGAACACTGAAGCTTTCTTT; cdr3_aa: CASSPADRGNTEAFF
clone_size: -; d_call: -; v_call: TRBV19; j_call: TRBJ2-1; cdr3_nt: TGTGCCAGTAGTATAGACCGAAGCTCCTACAATGAGCAGTTCTTC; cdr3_aa: CASSIDRSSYNEQFF
clone_size: -; d_call: -; v_call: TRBV10-3; j_call: TRBJ2-5; cdr3_nt: TGTGCCATCAGTGGGCCCGGGGTTTACCAAGAGACCCAGTACTTC; cdr3_aa: CAISGPGVYQETQYF
clone_size: few; d_call: -; v_call: TRBV6-1; j_call: TRBJ1-3; cdr3_nt: TGTGCCAGCAGCCGAGGAATGAGGGGAAACACCATATATTTT; cdr3_aa: CASSRGMRGNTIYF
clone_size: few; d_call: -; v_call: TRBV5-1; j_call: TRBJ1-2; cdr3_nt: TGCGCCAGCAGATATGAGGACATCTATGGCTACACCTTC; cdr3_aa: CASRYEDIYGYTF
clone_size: -; d_call: TRBD1; v_call: TRBV4-1; j_call: TRBJ2-1; cdr3_nt: TGCGCCAGCAGCCAAGCTGGGACAGGGGCTAATGAGCAGTTCTTC; cdr3_aa: CASSQAGTGANEQFF
clone_size: -; d_call: TRBD2; v_call: TRBV12-3/TRBV12-4; j_call: TRBJ2-1; cdr3_nt: TGTGCCAGCAGTCCTTCGACTAGCGGGGGCCCCAATAACAATGAGCAGTTCTTC; cdr3_aa: CASSPSTSGGPNNNEQFF
clone_size: -; d_call: -; v_call: TRBV5-6; j_call: TRBJ2-4; cdr3_nt: TGTGCCAGCAGCGGGAAGGGTTGGGGAGCCAAAAACATTCAGTACTTC; cdr3_aa: CASSGKGWGAKNIQYF
clone_size: few; d_call: TRBD1; v_call: TRBV7-6; j_call: TRBJ2-3; cdr3_nt: TGTGCCAGCAGCTTAGGAAGGGGGCCCCCCACAGATACGCAGTATTTT; cdr3_aa: CASSLGRGPPTDTQYF
clone_size: -; d_call: -; v_call: TRBV5-1; j_call: TRBJ2-6; cdr3_nt: TGCGCCAGCATGCTGTCCGCGGGTGGAGGGGCCAACGTCCTGACTTTC; cdr3_aa: CASMLSAGGGANVLTF
clone_size: few; d_call: -; v_call: TRBV3-1; j_call: TRBJ2-5; cdr3_nt: TGTGCCAGCAGCCCCGACAAACTCCCGAGGGAGACCCAGTACTTC; cdr3_aa: CASSPDKLPRETQYF
clone_size: few; d_call: -; v_call: TRBV7-2; j_call: TRBJ2-3; cdr3_nt: TGTGCCAGCAGCTTAGCGGTGGGGTGGAGGACAGATACGCAGTATTTT; cdr3_aa: CASSLAVGWRTDTQYF
clone_size: -; d_call: -; v_call: TRBV20-1; j_call: TRBJ1-1; cdr3_nt: TGCAGTGCTAGGGCAGGGATGAGCGGTGAAGCTTTCTTT; cdr3_aa: CSARAGMSGEAFF
clone_size: -; d_call: -; v_call: TRBV3-1; j_call: TRBJ1-2; cdr3_nt: TGTGCCAGCAGCCAAAGTCTTAACTATGGCTACACCTTC; cdr3_aa: CASSQSLNYGYTF
clone_size: -; d_call: -; v_call: TRBV12-3/TRBV12-4; j_call: TRBJ1-2; cdr3_nt: TGTGCCAGCAGTTTAGGACGGAACGGAAACTATGGCTACACCTTC; cdr3_aa: CASSLGRNGNYGYTF
clone_size: -; d_call: -; v_call: TRBV29-1; j_call: TRBJ2-3; cdr3_nt: TGCAGCGCCCGGACCCTGGCGGCCACAGATACGCAGTATTTT; cdr3_aa: CSARTLAATDTQYF
clone_size: -; d_call: -; v_call: TRBV4-3; j_call: TRBJ2-3; cdr3_nt: TGCGCCAGCAGCCAAACGACTAGTGTCCGAGATACGCAGTATTTT; cdr3_aa: CASSQTTSVRDTQYF
clone_size: few; d_call: -; v_call: TRBV20-1; j_call: TRBJ2-5; cdr3_nt: TGCAGTGCTAGAGTCGCAGGATGGGGGTCCCAAGAGACCCAGTACTTC; cdr3_aa: CSARVAGWGSQETQYF
clone_size: few; d_call: -; v_call: TRBV29-1; j_call: TRBJ2-1; cdr3_nt: TGCAGCGTGGGGCAGGGAGGCAATGAGCAGTTCTTC; cdr3_aa: CSVGQGGNEQFF
clone_size: few; d_call: TRBD1; v_call: TRBV5-1; j_call: TRBJ2-6; cdr3_nt: TGCGCCAGCAGCTTGGTGCGACAGGGTGTAGTGTATGGGGCCAACGTCCTGACTTTC; cdr3_aa: CASSLVRQGVVYGANVLTF
clone_size: -; d_call: TRBD1; v_call: TRBV12-3/TRBV12-4; j_call: TRBJ2-4; cdr3_nt: TGTGCCAGCAGCCAGGACAGGGTGACCAAAAACATTCAGTACTTC; cdr3_aa: CASSQDRVTKNIQYF
clone_size: few; d_call: -; v_call: TRBV29-1; j_call: TRBJ2-1; cdr3_nt: TGCAGCGCAGCCCGGACAGCAGCCTACAATGAGCAGTTCTTC; cdr3_aa: CSAARTAAYNEQFF
clone_size: -; d_call: -; v_call: TRBV15; j_call: TRBJ2-3; cdr3_nt: TGTGCCACCAGCTTGGGGGGCCGATACACAGATACGCAGTATTTT; cdr3_aa: CATSLGGRYTDTQYF
clone_size: -; d_call: -; v_call: TRBV2; j_call: TRBJ2-1; cdr3_nt: TGTGCCAGCAGGGATCTTGACTCTCGCAATGAGCAGTTCTTC; cdr3_aa: CASRDLDSRNEQFF
clone_size: -; d_call: -; v_call: TRBV7-9; j_call: TRBJ2-5; cdr3_nt: TGTGCCAGCAGCTCCGGGCCCCTCCAAGAGACCCAGTACTTC; cdr3_aa: CASSSGPLQETQYF
clone_size: -; d_call: -; v_call: TRBV20-1; j_call: TRBJ2-7; cdr3_nt: TGCAGTGCTAGAATCCCGGGACCCGACCCCTACGAGCAGTACTTC; cdr3_aa: CSARIPGPDPYEQYF
clone_size: -; d_call: -; v_call: TRBV20-1; j_call: TRBJ2-5; cdr3_nt: TGCAGTGCTGAAAGGGACATCGGGGAGACCCAGTACTTC; cdr3_aa: CSAERDIGETQYF
clone_size: -; d_call: -; v_call: TRBV2; j_call: TRBJ1-1; cdr3_nt: TGTGCCAGCACCCCAGACATACAATTT; cdr3_aa: CASTPDIQF
clone_size: -; d_call: -; v_call: TRBV12-3/TRBV12-4; j_call: TRBJ2-7; cdr3_nt: TGTGCCAGCAGTTTAAGTGGGACACCGTTCTACGAGCAGTACTTC; cdr3_aa: CASSLSGTPFYEQYF
clone_size: -; d_call: -; v_call: TRBV5-1; j_call: TRBJ2-1; cdr3_nt: TGCGCCAGCAGCACACGACAGGTTGCCTACAATGAGCAGTTCTTC; cdr3_aa: CASSTRQVAYNEQFF
clone_size: few; d_call: -; v_call: TRBV20-1; j_call: TRBJ1-5; cdr3_nt: TGCAGTGCTAGAATTGGTGGGTTGGGAAAACAGCCCCAGCATTTT; cdr3_aa: CSARIGGLGKQPQHF
clone_size: few; d_call: TRBD2; v_call: TRBV12-3/TRBV12-4; j_call: TRBJ2-3; cdr3_nt: TGTGCCAGCAGCCTTAGCGGGGGGAGAGGAGATACGCAGTATTTT; cdr3_aa: CASSLSGGRGDTQYF
clone_size: few; d_call: TRBD1; v_call: TRBV2; j_call: TRBJ2-7; cdr3_nt: TGTGCCAGCATCGGTTCGGGGACAGGCCCTTCCTACGAGCAGTACTTC; cdr3_aa: CASIGSGTGPSYEQYF
clone_size: -; d_call: -; v_call: TRBV20-1; j_call: TRBJ2-3; cdr3_nt: TGCAGTGCTAGAGCCTCGGTTCTGGCTAGGAGGAGACCCACAGATACGCAGTATTTT; cdr3_aa: CSARASVLARRRPTDTQYF
clone_size: few; d_call: TRBD2; v_call: TRBV4-3; j_call: TRBJ2-5; cdr3_nt: TGCGCCAGCAGCCTCGGGGGGGGCATTCAAGAGACCCAGTACTTC; cdr3_aa: CASSLGGGIQETQYF
clone_size: few; d_call: -; v_call: TRBV20-1; j_call: TRBJ1-2; cdr3_nt: TGCAGTGCTAGACCCCAGATCTATGGCTACACCTTC; cdr3_aa: CSARPQIYGYTF
clone_size: many; d_call: -; v_call: TRBV20-1; j_call: TRBJ2-6; cdr3_nt: TGCAGTGCTAAGGGTAATTCCAACTCTGGGGCCAACGTCCTGACTTTC; cdr3_aa: CSAKGNSNSGANVLTF
clone_size: few; d_call: TRBD2; v_call: TRBV2; j_call: TRBJ2-3; cdr3_nt: TGTGCCAGCAGTTTCCCGTTCTTCCCGAGCGGGGGGCCAGGTACGCAGTATTTT; cdr3_aa: CASSFPFFPSGGPGTQYF
clone_size: few; d_call: TRBD2; v_call: TRBV5-1; j_call: TRBJ2-1; cdr3_nt: TGCGCCAGCAGCAATCTCGCAGCGGGGGGGAACAATGAGCAGTTCTTC; cdr3_aa: CASSNLAAGGNNEQFF
clone_size: -; d_call: -; v_call: TRBV29-1; j_call: TRBJ1-1; cdr3_nt: TGCAGCGGAACAACAGGGTCGAGCACTGAAGCTTTCTTT; cdr3_aa: CSGTTGSSTEAFF
clone_size: many; d_call: -; v_call: TRBV6-2/TRBV6-3; j_call: TRBJ2-5; cdr3_nt: TGTGCCAGCAGTTACTCGAGCGGACACCAAGAGACCCAGTACTTC; cdr3_aa: CASSYSSGHQETQYF
clone_size: -; d_call: -; v_call: TRBV4-1; j_call: TRBJ2-1; cdr3_nt: TGCGCCAGCAGCCAAGGAGCCCTACTCAATGAGCAGTTCTTC; cdr3_aa: CASSQGALLNEQFF
clone_size: many; d_call: -; v_call: TRBV4-1; j_call: TRBJ2-4; cdr3_nt: TGCGCCAGCAGTTCTCAGGTCCCCCGCCTAGCCAAAAACATTCAGTACTTC; cdr3_aa: CASSSQVPRLAKNIQYF
clone_size: -; d_call: TRBD2; v_call: TRBV12-3/TRBV12-4; j_call: TRBJ2-1; cdr3_nt: TGTGCCAGCACCAGGACTAGCGGGGGGGGTGCGGCCCAGTTCTTC; cdr3_aa: CASTRTSGGGAAQFF
clone_size: -; d_call: TRBD2; v_call: TRBV9; j_call: TRBJ2-2; cdr3_nt: TGTGCCAGCAGCGCGCGACTAGCGGGGGGGGTTCCGAACACCGGGGAGCTGTTTTTT; cdr3_aa: CASSARLAGGVPNTGELFF
clone_size: -; d_call: -; v_call: TRBV13; j_call: TRBJ2-2; cdr3_nt: TGTGCCAGCAGCCCGACGTGGGGGGAGCTGTTTTTT; cdr3_aa: CASSPTWGELFF
clone_size: -; d_call: TRBD1; v_call: TRBV4-1; j_call: TRBJ2-7; cdr3_nt: TGCGCCAGCAGCCAAGATCCGGGACAGGGGTCCTACGAGCAGTACTTC; cdr3_aa: CASSQDPGQGSYEQYF
clone_size: -; d_call: -; v_call: TRBV7-2; j_call: TRBJ2-7; cdr3_nt: TGTGCCAGCAGCACTCAGGGGGGAAGGCAGTACTTC; cdr3_aa: CASSTQGGRQYF
clone_size: few; d_call: -; v_call: TRBV5-1; j_call: TRBJ1-1; cdr3_nt: TGCGCCAGCAGCTTTTTGGGAGGGGACACTGAAGCTTTCTTT; cdr3_aa: CASSFLGGDTEAFF
clone_size: -; d_call: -; v_call: TRBV5-1; j_call: TRBJ2-7; cdr3_nt: TGCGCCAGCACATTGACAACTCCTTCGGGCGAGCAGTACTTC; cdr3_aa: CASTLTTPSGEQYF